A single sample is the source of the 27 T cell receptor beta chains below, sequenced in a study of CD8 T cells in Susac syndrome. An input of 0.5 to 1 ug of RNA was subjected to reverse transcription using random hexamers. Via MiXCR, TCRdb re-called the immunoSEQ multiplex PCR reads, giving one row per CDR3 protein. Of about 190,000 distinct CDR3 sequences in the sample, roughly 94% were seen once. Sequenced material: CD8+ T cells from PBMCs. The receptors here all came from a human donor with Susac syndrome.

The chain carries TRBV5-4 and TRBJ2-2, with TRBD2 as a possible D gene (5 bases). The CDR3 has 17 amino acids. V shed 3 bases and J shed 0 bases, with 15 bases lying between them. Germline assignment: CDR1 SGHNT and CDR2 YYREEE (reference sequence). CDR3: CASSSAVSGANTGELFF. The CDR3 DNA reads as TGTGCCAGCAGCTCCGCCGTAAGCGGAGCGAACACCGGGGAGCTGTTTTTT.

This chain uses TRBV20-1 with TRBJ2-7, with a possible D match to TRBD2 (5 bases). V was trimmed by 6 bases and J by 4 bases, leaving 10 bases between them. Germline CDR1 and CDR2: DFQATT and SNEGSKA (reference sequence). The CDR3 runs to 11 residues. The CDR3 loop reads CSAPAGYEQYF. CDR3 sequence (DNA): TGCAGTGCCCCTGCGGGTTACGAGCAGTACTTC.

The chain uses TRBV13 and TRBJ1-2, with D perhaps TRBD1 (5 bases). Germline V gives CDR1 PRHDT, CDR2 FYEKMQ (reference sequence). The CDR3 has 15 residues. V lost 0 bases and J lost 6, with 14 bases in between. The CDR3 coding sequence is TGTGCCAGCAGCTTAGGTAGACAGACCATTGATGGCTACACCTTC. This sequence encodes CASSLGRQTIDGYTF.

Turning to this clonotype: One junction end does not reproduce the germline sequence, and a read error may be involved. V is TRBV6-1 and J is TRBJ2-3, with TRBD2 matching 9 bases. The germline gives CDR1 MNHNS, CDR2 SASEGT. CDR3 length equals 16 residues. The CDR3 DNA is TGTGCCGGCAGCCCCCAGCGGGAGGTTGTGACAGATACGCAGTATTTT. It is translated as CAGSPQREVVTDTQYF.

This chain links TRBV12-3 or TRBV12-4 with TRBJ1-1; no firm D call. The CDR3 runs 12 residues. Trimming shortened V by 4 bases and J by 2 bases, and 5 bases separated the two germline ends. CDR3 bases: TGTGCCAGCAGTTGGGTAAACACTGAAGCTTTCTTT. Translated: CASSWVNTEAFF.

J is TRBJ1-5 and V is TRBV30, with a tentative D call TRBD1 (5 bases). CDR1 is GTSNPN and CDR2 is SVGIG in the germline V gene (reference sequence). The ends were cut back, 1 base at V and 3 bases at J, with 10 bases in the middle. The CDR3 covers 14 residues. This chain's CDR3 is CAWSGQGFNQPQHF. CDR3 in DNA: TGTGCCTGGAGTGGCCAGGGCTTCAATCAGCCCCAGCATTTT.

This rearrangement joins TRBV24-1 to TRBJ2-1; possible D gene TRBD1, 6 bases. V gave up 0 bases and J gave up 8 bases, with 13 bases separating them. The CDR3 spans 15 residues. Germline assignment: CDR1 KGHDR and CDR2 SFDVKD. The CDR3 DNA is TGTGCCACCAGTGATTTGCGAACAGGGTCGGATGAGCAGTTCTTC. This sequence encodes CATSDLRTGSDEQFF.

The rearrangement links TRBV20-1 to TRBJ2-7, with 8 positions matching TRBD2. CDR1 is DFQATT, CDR2 SNEGSKA, per germline (reference sequence). Trimming removed 3 bases from V and 0 bases from J; junction bases left unmatched: 7. CDR3 length equals 15 residues. The CDR3 DNA follows: TGCAGTGCTAGGGTTGGCGGGGGGCTCTCCTACGAGCAGTACTTC. It codes for CSARVGGGLSYEQYF.

J is TRBJ2-1 and V is TRBV3-1; 8 bases fit TRBD2. This CDR3 is 16 amino acids long. The germline V gene has CDR1 LGHDT and CDR2 YNNKEL (reference sequence). V shed 0 bases and J 0 bases; nucleotides not matched to a gene: 1. The chain's CDR3 is CASSQERGDSYNEQFF. The CDR3 DNA follows: TGTGCCAGCAGCCAAGAGCGGGGGGACTCCTACAATGAGCAGTTCTTC.

This rearrangement joins TRBV27 to TRBJ1-2; 7 nucleotides match TRBD1. Trimming at V came to 3 bases and at J to 0 bases, leaving 7 bases not matched to a gene. There are 16 residues in the CDR3. Per the germline V gene, CDR1 is MNHEY and CDR2 is SMNVEV (reference sequence). CDR3 in amino acids: CASSFSQGETNYGYTF. Here the CDR3 DNA reads TGTGCCAGCAGTTTTAGCCAGGGGGAGACTAACTATGGCTACACCTTC.

The chain employs TRBV7-2 and TRBJ2-2; unclear D gene. The germline CDR1 and CDR2 sequences are SGHTA and FQGNSA. The CDR3 covers 12 residues. V gave up 4 bases and J gave up 5 bases, with 5 bases separating them. CDR3 sequence reads: CASSSATGELFF. CDR3 coding DNA: TGTGCCAGCAGCTCCGCGACCGGGGAGCTGTTTTTT.

V and J are TRBV7-6 and TRBJ2-7, with D possibly being TRBD1 (6 bases). Trimming pared 5 bases from V and 3 bases from J, leaving 11 bases between. Per germline, CDR1 SGHVS and CDR2 FNYEAQ. CDR3 length: 13 residues. The CDR3 region is CASSPVQGYEQYF. For the CDR3, the DNA is TGTGCCAGCAGCCCTGTACAGGGCTACGAGCAGTACTTC. Complete variable domain (other parts from reference TRBV7-6 and TRBJ2-7): GAGVSQSPRYKVTKRGQDVALRCDPISGHVSLYWYRQALGQGPEFLTYFNYEAQQDKSGLPNDRFSAERPEGSISTLTIQRTEQRDSAMYRCASSPVQGYEQYFGPGTRLTVT.

This chain links TRBV24-1 with TRBJ2-2, with D tentatively TRBD1 (5 bases). CDR1 and CDR2 (germline): KGHDR, SFDVKD. This CDR3 is 16 amino acids long. Trimming stripped 3 bases from V and 2 bases from J, with 12 bases between. In DNA, the CDR3 is TGTGCCACCAGTGATCTCCGACAGCTTAACACCGGGGAGCTGTTTTTT. Encoded protein: CATSDLRQLNTGELFF.

This chain links TRBV27 with TRBJ2-5; D is perhaps TRBD2 (5 bases). Trimming left V 6 bases short and J 1 base short, with 12 bases between. Germline CDR1 reads MNHEY; CDR2 reads SMNVEV (reference sequence). CDR3 size: 14 residues. The CDR3 sequence: CASRLEWGQETQYF. The CDR3 DNA sequence: TGTGCCAGCAGACTAGAATGGGGCCAAGAGACCCAGTACTTC.

The chain links TRBV7-2 to TRBJ2-1; 10 bases map to TRBD2. The CDR3 totals 16 residues. Germline CDR1 and CDR2: SGHTA and FQGNSA. The trim removed 1 base at V and 9 bases at J, leaving 9 bases unmatched. The DNA for the CDR3 is TGTGCCAGCAGCTTAGAGGGCGAGCGGGGGGGCCGTGAGCAGTTCTTC. The encoded protein is CASSLEGERGGREQFF.

The rearrangement links TRBV6-5 to TRBJ1-1, with D unresolved. The CDR3 length is 14 residues. Germline V CDR1 and CDR2: MNHEY, SVGAGI. The V gene lost 2 bases and the J gene lost 2 bases, with 9 bases spanning the gap. CDR3: CASSYLGVNTEAFF. The DNA of the CDR3 is TGTGCCAGCAGTTACCTTGGTGTTAACACTGAAGCTTTCTTT.

This sequence joins TRBV5-6 and TRBJ2-4; D may be TRBD1 or TRBD2 (5 bases each). The V and J ends lost 2 bases and 4 bases respectively, with 13 bases between them. The CDR3 runs 15 residues. Per the germline V gene, CDR1 is SGHDT and CDR2 is YYEEEE. The CDR3 here is CASSLPGAVKNIQYF. CDR3 nucleotide sequence: TGTGCCAGCAGCTTACCCGGGGCAGTGAAAAACATTCAGTACTTC.

This rearrangement joins TRBV27 to TRBJ2-7, with D tentatively TRBD2 (6 bases). The V gene's germline CDR1 is MNHEY and CDR2 SMNVEV (reference sequence). V lost 1 base and J lost 7, with 8 bases in between. The CDR3 consists of 12 residues. In nucleotides, the CDR3 is TGTGCCAGCAGTTTATTGGGGGGAGAGCAGTACTTC. Its translation: CASSLLGGEQYF.

The chain couples TRBV7-9 to TRBJ2-5; D remains unclear. Germline CDR1 reads SEHNR; CDR2 reads FQNEAQ (reference sequence). This CDR3 contains 15 residues. The V end was cut by 1 base, the J end by 3 bases, with 12 bases between. The CDR3 DNA sequence: TGTGCCAGCAGCTTAGTAGGTCTCACCGAAGAGACCCAGTACTTC. Amino acids: CASSLVGLTEETQYF.

This CDR3 reads CASSLAAELYEQYF. The CDR3 DNA follows: TGTGCCAGCAGCTTGGCTGCGGAACTCTACGAGCAGTACTTC. The V and J genes are TRBV7-9 and TRBJ2-7; no clear D gene. CDR1 is SEHNR, CDR2 FQNEAQ, per germline (reference sequence). CDR3 size: 14 residues. Trimming took 3 bases from V and 3 from J, leaving 12 bases between them.

The chain couples TRBV7-3 to TRBJ2-6, with unresolved D. Between the trimmed V and J ends, which lost 6 bases and 2 bases, there was a span of 14 bases. Looked up from germline, CDR1 is SGHTA and CDR2 is FQGTGA. The CDR3 length is 16 residues. CDR3 sequence (DNA): TGTGCCAGCAGGGTTTCGGATGGAACTGGGGCCAACGTCCTGACTTTC. The encoded protein is CASRVSDGTGANVLTF.

This chain joins TRBV7-9 and TRBJ2-7; 14 bases map to TRBD2. Germline V lookup: CDR1 SEHNR, CDR2 FQNEAQ (reference sequence). This CDR3 spans 17 amino acids. Trimming took 5 bases from V and 5 from J; bases not matched to a gene: 11. The CDR3 DNA sequence: TGTGCCAGCAGCCCTTCACGACTAGCGGGAGGGCTACACGAGCAGTACTTC. Its protein is CASSPSRLAGGLHEQYF.

The chain uses TRBV12-3 or TRBV12-4 and TRBJ2-1, with 8 positions matching TRBD2. After removal of 2 bases from V and 7 bases from J, the junction contained 13 bases not matched to a gene. The CDR3 length is 17 residues. The DNA of the CDR3 is TGTGCCAGCAGTTTATCGGATAGCGGGGCTCATGGGAATGAGCAGTTCTTC. This encodes CASSLSDSGAHGNEQFF.

The V gene is TRBV25-1, the J gene TRBJ2-7; TRBD2 is a possible D gene (5 bases). This CDR3 comprises 12 residues. Germline V lookup: CDR1 MGHDK, CDR2 SYGVNS. V dropped 6 bases and J dropped 6 bases, with 12 bases sitting between them. CDR3 bases: TGTGCCAGCAGGGGAGTCACTTCCGAGCAGTACTTC. Its translation is CASRGVTSEQYF.

This sequence joins TRBV6-5 and TRBJ1-3, with D possibly matching TRBD1 (6 bases). This CDR3 has 13 residues. In germline, CDR1 is MNHEY, CDR2 SVGAGI. Trimming pared 8 bases from V and 4 bases from J, leaving 12 bases between. The CDR3, as DNA: TGTGCCAGCTCAGGGGAGCCCGGAAACACCATATATTTT. It translates to CASSGEPGNTIYF.

The chain links TRBV6-1 to TRBJ2-7; 7 nucleotides match TRBD1. V dropped 4 bases and J dropped 7; count of bases not matched to a gene: 10. The CDR3 contains 14 residues. CDR1 MNHNS and CDR2 SASEGT come from the germline V gene. The CDR3 DNA reads as TGTGCCAGCAGTGTAAGCTTAGACAGGGATGAGCAGTACTTC. Encoded protein: CASSVSLDRDEQYF.

The gene calls are TRBV9 and TRBJ2-5; weak D call: TRBD1 (5 bases). The V and J ends lost 4 bases and 4 bases respectively, with 14 bases between them. The germline V gene encodes CDR1 SGDLS and CDR2 YYNGEE. This CDR3 has 14 residues. The CDR3 DNA reads TGTGCCAGCAGCCCCAGCTGGGGCGGAGAGACCCAGTACTTC. Translating gives CASSPSWGGETQYF. Using reference TRBV9 and TRBJ2-5 for the parts outside the CDR3, the full variable domain is DSGVTQTPKHLITATGQRVTLRCSPRSGDLSVYWYQQSLDQGLQFLIQYYNGEERAKGNILERFSAQQFPDLHSELNLSSLELGDSALYFCASSPSWGGETQYFGPGTRLLVL.